Listed here is a single T cell receptor beta chain. This specimen belongs to a study of T cells in Graves' hyperthyroidism and ophthalmopathy. Ophthalmopathy cases met thresholds of Clinical Activity Score at least 3, NOSPECS grade at least 4 and duration under 3 months. Exclusion followed for patients with uncontrolled infection, other autoimmune disease, pregnancy or lactation. The TCR beta CDR3 regions underwent amplification using RNA transcripts as the source. Using the HTBI primer set, a first-round RT-PCR was run on the TCR CDR3. TCRdb re-analysed the multiplex PCR reads in MiXCR, keeping a single row per CDR3 protein. This sample carries over 500,000 distinct CDR3 sequences, more than 15% of them seen once, and the ten largest clones take approximately 16%. Trimming took 5 bases from V and 7 from J, leaving 15 bases between them. The CDR3 has 14 amino acids. Germline V gene data show CDR1 as LNHNV and CDR2 as YYDKDF (reference sequence).

The rearrangement links TRBV15 to TRBJ2-1; D gene ambiguous. This sequence was found in a woman between 18 and 30 years old with Graves' ophthalmopathy. Input material: blood. In DNA, the CDR3 is TGTGCCACCAGCCTGAACGGGCGAGCGAATGAGCAGTTCTTC. Protein product: CATSLNGRANEQFF.